A single sample is the source of the 17 T cell receptor beta chains below, sequenced in a study of blood T cells in healthy people across ages. Together with a sample-barcoded 5' primer, a J-beta primer mix was included in a second PCR lasting about 6 to 12 cycles. Each CDR3 protein is one row after TCRdb ran MiXCR on the 5' RACE reads. The top ten hold 9% to 9.5% of the sample, which has roughly 700,000 distinct CDR3 sequences, around a quarter seen once. This sample also appeared in a second study, on T cells of mothers and their children.

The sample taken for sequencing was blood. Every receptor here comes from a boy aged 5-17 years in good health.

V gene TRBV28 combines with J gene TRBJ2-1, with D perhaps being TRBD1 or TRBD2 (5 bases each). V was trimmed by 6 bases and J by 7 bases, leaving 22 bases between them. Germline V gives CDR1 MDHEN, CDR2 SYDVKM. The CDR3 runs to 16 residues. The DNA for the CDR3 is TGTGCCAGCAGGCCCTCTCTGAGCGGATCAGGGAATGAGCAGTTCTTC. Translated, it gives CASRPSLSGSGNEQFF.

This clonotype was found a few times. The CDR3 nucleotides read TGTGCCAGCAGTTACGGGGGAGCGGGCTATGGCTACACCTTC. Translated: CASSYGGAGYGYTF. This chain joins TRBV6-5 and TRBJ1-2, with D possibly TRBD1 on 5 matching bases. The CDR3 spans 14 residues. Trimming stripped 2 bases from V and 4 bases from J, with 11 bases between. Germline V gene lookup returns CDR1 MNHEY and CDR2 SVGAGI.

V gene TRBV21-1 combines with J gene TRBJ2-5; the table's D call of TRBD1 was not tested on the DNA. TRBV21-1 is a pseudogene segment. The CDR3 length is 13 residues. CDR3 amino acids: CASSADGKETQYF. CDR3 coding DNA: TGTGCCAGCAGCGCCGACGGGAAAGAGACCCAGTACTTC.

This sequence joins TRBV7-2 and TRBJ1-6, with TRBD1 matching 9 bases. The CDR3 totals 19 residues. Germline V CDR1 and CDR2: SGHTA, FQGNSA. The trim removed 1 base at V and 7 bases at J, leaving 14 bases unmatched. The CDR3 sequence is CASSLVLSSLGTGNSPLHF. The CDR3 DNA reads TGTGCCAGCAGCTTAGTCCTTTCTAGCCTCGGGACAGGGAATTCACCCCTCCACTTT. Variable domain in full (rest from reference TRBV7-2 and TRBJ1-6): GAGVSQSPSNKVTEKGKDVELRCDPISGHTALYWYRQSLGQGLEFLIYFQGNSAPDKSGLPSDRFSAERTGGSVSTLTIQRTQQEDSAVYLCASSLVLSSLGTGNSPLHFGNGTRLTVT.

The chain uses TRBV5-1 and TRBJ2-7; D perhaps matches TRBD1 (6 bases). Germline V gene lookup returns CDR1 SGHRS and CDR2 YFSETQ. This CDR3 spans 13 amino acids. V dropped 5 bases and J dropped 3 bases, with 12 bases sitting between them. For the CDR3, the DNA is TGCGCCAGCAGGTGGGACAAGGACTACGAGCAGTACTTC. It yields the protein CASRWDKDYEQYF.

The chain is built from TRBV15 and TRBJ1-5, with no clear D. Germline-derived CDR1 and CDR2 are LNHNV and YYDKDF (reference sequence). Trimming removed 2 bases at V and 1 base at J, with 0 bases between. This CDR3 spans 12 amino acids. CDR3 region: CATSRSNQPQHF. As DNA, the CDR3 is TGTGCCACCAGCAGAAGCAATCAGCCCCAGCATTTT.

This chain joins TRBV20-1 and TRBJ1-1; the D is unclear. V lost 5 bases, J lost 5 bases, and 15 bases lay in between. Germline V gene data show CDR1 as DFQATT and CDR2 as SNEGSKA (reference sequence). The CDR3 loop spans 13 amino acids. This chain's CDR3 is CSAPPFGWTEAFF. The CDR3 DNA reads TGCAGTGCTCCCCCCTTCGGTTGGACTGAAGCTTTCTTT.

The chain has TRBV25-1 and TRBJ1-1; D gene uncertain. This CDR3 contains 12 residues. Germline values: CDR1 MGHDK, CDR2 SYGVNS. The V end was cut by 10 bases, the J end by 1 base, with 10 bases between. The CDR3 region is CATGAGNTEAFF. The CDR3 DNA reads as TGTGCCACGGGAGCCGGGAACACTGAAGCTTTCTTT.

The rearrangement links TRBV6-6 to TRBJ2-7, with 9 bases fitting TRBD1. Per germline, CDR1 MNHNY and CDR2 SVGAGI (reference sequence). This CDR3 spans 14 amino acids. V was pared by 7 bases and J by 7 bases, with 11 bases of the junction left unmatched. The CDR3 DNA reads TGTGCCAGCAACGGACAGGGGAAAACGGGGGAGCAGTACTTC. Translating gives CASNGQGKTGEQYF.

The chain recombines TRBV24-1 with TRBJ2-6, with D possibly TRBD1 on 6 matching bases. Trimming removed 4 bases at V and 4 bases at J, with 16 bases between. Germline V gives CDR1 KGHDR, CDR2 SFDVKD. The CDR3 sequence is 17 residues long. CDR3 protein: CATSEPGTGTGANVLTF. The CDR3 DNA follows: TGTGCCACCAGTGAGCCAGGCACAGGGACAGGGGCCAACGTCCTGACTTTC.

The chain couples TRBV19 to TRBJ2-5; D is ambiguous. Germline V CDR1 and CDR2: LNHDA, SQIVND (reference sequence). The V end was cut by 1 base, the J end by 5 bases, with 2 bases between. The length of the CDR3 is 11 residues. The CDR3 bases are TGTGCCAGTAGTATAGTGGAGACCCAGTACTTC. This gives the protein CASSIVETQYF. Filled out from reference TRBV19 and TRBJ2-5, the complete variable domain reads DGGITQSPKYLFRKEGQNVTLSCEQNLNHDAMYWYRQDPGQGLRLIYYSQIVNDFQKGDIAEGYSVSREKKESFPLTVTSAQKNPTAFYLCASSIVETQYFGPGTRLLVL.

The chain employs TRBV20-1 and TRBJ2-4; D perhaps matches TRBD2 (6 bases). Trimming removed 4 bases at V and 3 bases at J, with 16 bases between. The CDR3 is made up of 15 amino acids. Looked up from germline, CDR1 is DFQATT and CDR2 is SNEGSKA (reference sequence). Here the CDR3 DNA reads TGCAGTGCTATCTCAAGCGGAGCGGGCAAAAACATTCAGTACTTC. Protein: CSAISSGAGKNIQYF.

This clonotype has more than one count but fewer than ten. This chain links TRBV5-1 with TRBJ2-1, with TRBD2 identical over 11 bases. Germline CDR1 is SGHRS and CDR2 is YFSETQ. This CDR3 region has 16 residues. V dropped 1 base and J dropped 3; count of bases not matched to a gene: 3. The DNA of the CDR3 is TGCGCCAGCAGCTTGCAGACTAGCGGGGACTACAATGAGCAGTTCTTC. The encoded protein is CASSLQTSGDYNEQFF.

This clonotype was detected a few times. This sequence joins TRBV20-1 and TRBJ2-5; no firm D call. The DNA end is a closer match to TRBJ2-1, so the J assignment may be wrong. This CDR3 spans 13 amino acids. Germline V lookup: CDR1 DFQATT, CDR2 SNEGSKA (reference sequence). As DNA, the CDR3 is TGCAGTGCTAGAGTACCGGACTACAATGAGCAGTTCTTC. Protein sequence: CSARVPDYNEQFF.

This clonotype turned up a few times. The V and J genes are TRBV20-1 and TRBJ2-3, with 9 bases fitting TRBD2. This CDR3 is built from 16 residues. V shed 0 bases, J shed 2 bases, and the junction held 6 bases outside the gene matches. Per the germline V gene, CDR1 is DFQATT and CDR2 is SNEGSKA (reference sequence). The CDR3 DNA follows: TGCAGTGCTAGAGATGCGGCTAGCGGGAACACAGATACGCAGTATTTT. Protein sequence: CSARDAASGNTDTQYF.

As for this clonotype: The final CDR3 position lacks the conserved phenylalanine or tryptophan, pointing to a likely read error. The rearrangement joins TRBV7-9 to TRBJ1-1; 7 bases line up with TRBD1. The V gene's germline CDR1 is SEHNR and CDR2 FQNEAQ (reference sequence). The CDR3 contains 13 residues. J gave up 3 bases and V 5 bases, and 3 bases lay outside the gene matches. CDR3 protein: CASSRQGDTEAFL. CDR3 bases: TGTGCCAGCAGCAGACAGGGAGACACTGAAGCTTTCCTT.

V gene TRBV5-1 combines with J gene TRBJ2-4, with TRBD1 matching 9 bases. Trimming cost V 5 bases and J 6 bases; bases outside gene matches: 6. The germline CDR1 and CDR2 sequences are SGHRS and YFSETQ. The CDR3 loop spans 14 amino acids. CDR3 DNA sequence: TGCGCCAGCAGTCGCGGGACAGGGACAAACATTCAGTACTTC. As protein: CASSRGTGTNIQYF. Together with reference TRBV5-1 and TRBJ2-4, the CDR3 gives the full variable domain: KAGVTQTPRYLIKTRGQQVTLSCSPISGHRSVSWYQQTPGQGLQFLFEYFSETQRNKGNFPGRFSGRQFSNSRSEMNVSTLELGDSALYLCASSRGTGTNIQYFGAGTRLSVL.